This T cell receptor beta chain was documented in a study of blood T cell repertoires in COVID-19. Overall study context: T cells, B-cell-depleted T cells, or PBMCs provided the cDNA or gDNA that served as material.

Per the study methods: Amplification from reference gene primers served as the basis for estimated nucleated cell counts. TCRdb's table, derived via immunoSEQ multiplex PCR, lists solely in-frame clones and lacks some. The V and J calls and clone size were taken over from that table, and D and trimming were inferred from the DNA. Among approximately 180,000 clones listed, about 83% were seen once. Germline V CDR1 and CDR2: SEHNR, FQNEAQ (reference sequence). The V gene lost 4 bases and the J gene lost 2 bases, with 19 bases spanning the gap. This CDR3 is built from 17 residues. Patients at the Seattle site were enrolled during active infection and followed longitudinally.

This receptor was taken from a woman between 65 and 79 years old with COVID-19, enrolled during active disease. Sequencing input: peripheral blood. This chain uses TRBV7-9 with TRBJ2-3; possible D gene TRBD1, 6 bases. The CDR3 sequence is CASSSGVRIQFTDTQYF. CDR3 DNA sequence: TGTGCCAGCAGCTCAGGGGTCCGGATACAATTCACAGATACGCAGTATTTT.